Below are 15 T cell receptor beta chains sequenced from a single sample in a study of shared clonotypes between healthy human individuals (dated by TCRdb to 2019 to 2021). Libraries were built with the immunoSEQ multiplex PCR assay. TCRdb retrieved this table from immuneACCESS and kept in-frame rearrangements only. Not all clones are present; in checked studies, unresolved V genes account for under half, and no reason is known for the remainder. This sample holds 550,000 to 600,000 clones; around 76% were observed only once. The ten largest clones take up more than 10% of the sample. Sequenced input: PBMCs. The receptors derive from a woman aged 40 to 50 in good health. Some clones in this sample may be carry-over from other donors' samples.

This sequence joins TRBV11-2 and TRBJ2-7; D uncertain. The V end lost 5 bases, the J end lost 8 bases, and 25 bases lay between the germline ends. From germline, CDR1 is SGHAT and CDR2 FQNNGV. The CDR3 loop spans 16 amino acids. Here the CDR3 DNA reads TGTGCCAGCAGCATCCCGGCCGGTCAGGTAGGATATCAGCAGTACTTC. Translation gives CASSIPAGQVGYQQYF.

The chain recombines TRBV5-4 with TRBJ2-3, with D perhaps matching TRBD1 (6 bases). V was trimmed by 0 bases and J by 5 bases, leaving 10 bases between them. Germline V CDR1 and CDR2: SGHNT, YYREEE (reference sequence). The length of the CDR3 is 14 residues. Here the CDR3 reads CASSLGQALDTQYF. In nucleotides, the CDR3 is TGTGCCAGCAGCTTGGGACAGGCTCTAGATACGCAGTATTTT.

This clone has only a few counts. Other DNA sequences of this sample code for an identical CDR3. The chain has TRBV18 and TRBJ2-5; D unresolved. CDR3 length: 13 residues. V was trimmed by 0 bases and J by 1 base, leaving 3 bases between them. Germline V gene data show CDR1 as KGHSH and CDR2 as LQKENI. The CDR3 reads CASSPPLQETQYF. The CDR3 coding sequence is TGTGCCAGCTCACCACCTCTCCAAGAGACCCAGTACTTC.

The genes are TRBV4-1 and TRBJ2-7; weak D call: TRBD1 (5 bases). V was clipped by 3 bases and J by 2 bases, with 14 bases between them. The CDR3 has 15 residues. Germline CDR1 MGHRA, CDR2 YSYEKL. The CDR3 DNA sequence: TGCGCCAGCAGCCAGGTGGGGCCTAGGGCCTACGAGCAGTACTTC. This sequence encodes CASSQVGPRAYEQYF.

The chain employs TRBV29-1 and TRBJ1-2; D possibly corresponds to TRBD1 (6 bases). Germline values: CDR1 SQVTM, CDR2 ANQGSEA. The CDR3 covers 12 residues. Trimming left V 4 bases short and J 6 bases short, with 12 bases between. CDR3 bases: TGCAGCGTTGGGAACAGGGTGGATGGCTACACCTTC. Translation gives CSVGNRVDGYTF.

J is TRBJ2-2 and V is TRBV30, with D possibly TRBD2 on 5 matching bases. From germline, CDR1 is GTSNPN and CDR2 SVGIG (reference sequence). The CDR3 runs to 15 residues. V lost 4 bases, J lost 6 bases, and 18 bases lay in between. The CDR3 loop is CAWTEGSSTPGELFF. Here the CDR3 DNA reads TGTGCCTGGACTGAGGGTTCTAGTACCCCCGGGGAGCTGTTTTTT.

This clone was seen a handful of times. The J gene is TRBJ1-1, the V gene TRBV2; D is perhaps TRBD1 (5 bases). Trimming shortened V by 8 bases and J by 1 base, and 14 bases separated the two germline ends. The CDR3 length is 14 residues. Per the germline V gene, CDR1 is SNHLY and CDR2 is FYNNEI. CDR3 nucleotide sequence: TGTGCCAGCGCCCCGGGGGTCTCGAACACTGAAGCTTTCTTT. Its translation is CASAPGVSNTEAFF. Filled out from reference TRBV2 and TRBJ1-1, the complete variable domain reads EPEVTQTPSHQVTQMGQEVILRCVPISNHLYFYWYRQILGQKVEFLVSFYNNEISEKSEIFDDQFSVERPDGSNFTLKIRSTKLEDSAMYFCASAPGVSNTEAFFGQGTRLTVV.

Details on this clone: Within the sample, other DNA sequences also encode this same CDR3. The V gene is TRBV27, the J gene TRBJ1-1; 10 nucleotides agree with TRBD1. Germline CDR1 MNHEY, CDR2 SMNVEV (reference sequence). The V segment lost 6 bases and the J segment 5 bases; nucleotides outside the gene matches: 6. The length of the CDR3 is 14 residues. The CDR3 spells CASSRDRGRTEAFF. The CDR3 DNA follows: TGTGCCAGCAGCCGGGACAGGGGTAGAACTGAAGCTTTCTTT.

This clone was detected ten times or more. This chain uses TRBV7-3 with TRBJ2-1; 7 positions agree with TRBD2. The CDR3 is 15 amino acids. Trimming cost V 5 bases and J 7 bases; bases outside gene matches: 11. In germline, CDR1 is SGHTA, CDR2 FQGTGA. In nucleotides, the CDR3 is TGTGCCAGCAGCGTGACACATCTGGGAGGGAATGAGCAGTTCTTC. Translated, it gives CASSVTHLGGNEQFF.

This clone was recorded many times. This chain joins TRBV30 and TRBJ1-5; possible D gene TRBD1, 6 bases. This CDR3 region has 13 residues. V dropped 4 bases and J dropped 7 bases, with 14 bases sitting between them. Germline CDR1 GTSNPN, CDR2 SVGIG (reference sequence). CDR3: CAWTAGAGQPQHF. CDR3 DNA sequence: TGTGCCTGGACCGCAGGGGCGGGACAGCCCCAGCATTTT.

This chain uses TRBV5-4 with TRBJ1-4, with 7 bases lining up with TRBD1. CDR1 and CDR2 (germline): SGHNT, YYREEE (reference sequence). J was trimmed by 0 bases and V by 3 bases; bases with no gene match: 5. The CDR3 runs to 16 residues. The CDR3 loop is CASSSGQATTNEKLFF. Written as DNA, the CDR3 is TGTGCCAGCAGCTCCGGACAGGCGACAACTAATGAAAAACTGTTTTTT.

V usage is TRBV5-1 and J usage is TRBJ2-7; TRBD2 matches at 14 bases. Germline loops: CDR1 SGHRS, CDR2 YFSETQ. The V segment lost 0 bases and the J segment 0 bases; nucleotides outside the gene matches: 14. CDR3 length equals 21 residues. The CDR3 coding sequence is TGCGCCAGCAGCTTGGGAGGGGTCAGAGGGACTAGCGGGAGCCTCTCCTACGAGCAGTACTTC. It specifies CASSLGGVRGTSGSLSYEQYF.

The chain recombines TRBV10-3 with TRBJ2-2, with 13 bases fitting TRBD2. J gave up 5 bases and V 0 bases, and 0 bases lay outside the gene matches. CDR3 size: 16 residues. Germline V gene sequence: CDR1 ENHRY, CDR2 SYGVKD. CDR3 loop: CAISESGLAGTGELFF. CDR3 coding DNA: TGTGCCATCAGTGAGTCGGGACTAGCGGGAACCGGGGAGCTGTTTTTT.

The V call is TRBV30, the J call TRBJ1-2; D is unclear. The CDR3 length is 15 residues. Germline assignment: CDR1 GTSNPN and CDR2 SVGIG (reference sequence). The ends were cut back, 5 bases at V and 1 base at J, with 17 bases in the middle. CDR3 bases: TGTGCCTGGGACCGGACGATCCTCATTAACTATGGCTACACCTTC. This translates into CAWDRTILINYGYTF.

This chain joins TRBV19 and TRBJ1-5; a possible D gene is TRBD1 (6 bases). CDR3 length: 13 amino acids. CDR1 is LNHDA and CDR2 is SQIVND in the germline V gene (reference sequence). The V gene lost 3 bases and the J gene lost 13 bases, with 16 bases spanning the gap. In nucleotides, the CDR3 is TGTGCCAGTAGTATTGTCGCCAGGGGAGGTCAGCATTTT. Its protein is CASSIVARGGQHF.